The rows below give T cell receptor beta chains drawn from one sample of a study of blood T cell repertoires in COVID-19. The assay was immunoSEQ multiplex PCR, and TCRdb's table has in-frame clones only and misses some. Of roughly 150,000 clones detected, around 81% appear once; the ten largest clones hold around 8.9%. The sample was peripheral blood. These receptors all stem from a woman aged 80 or over with COVID-19, enrolled during active disease. Each CDR3 is given with its conserved first and last residue. The order of the fields is clone size, D gene, J gene, V gene, CDR3 DNA, CDR3 protein. A D gene is named only where the DNA matches it firmly. Clone size is stated in some rows and not others, as once, few, many or a class when expanded.

. | TRBD2 | TRBJ2-5 | TRBV11-2 | TGTGCCAGCAGCTTAGATGGGGAGGGGACCCAGTACTTC | CASSLDGEGTQYF
. | TRBD2 | TRBJ2-3 | TRBV5-5 | TGTGCCAGCAGCTCCACTAGCGGGAGGGCCCTTAGCACAGATACGCAGTATTTT | CASSSTSGRALSTDTQYF
. | TRBD2 | TRBJ2-3 | TRBV9 | TGTGCCAGCAGCGCCTCTAGCGGAAATACGCAGTATTTT | CASSASSGNTQYF
few | TRBD1 | TRBJ1-1 | TRBV2 | TGTGCCAGCAGTGGACAGGGGAGAACTGAAGCTTTCTTT | CASSGQGRTEAFF
. | . | TRBJ1-1 | TRBV9 | TGTGCCAGCAGCGCCCTGGGACAGAACACTGAAGCTTTCTTT | CASSALGQNTEAFF
. | TRBD2 | TRBJ2-7 | TRBV28 | TGTGCCAGCAGTTCCCTACTGCTTGGACTAGCGGGGAACTACGAGCAGTACTTC | CASSSLLLGLAGNYEQYF
. | . | TRBJ1-1 | TRBV5-5 | TGTGCCAGCAGCTTGTTCGCTCGGGGGGACACTGAAGCTTTCTTT | CASSLFARGDTEAFF
. | TRBD1 | TRBJ1-5 | TRBV10-3 | TGTGCCATCAGTGAGTATACAGGGGAAGGTCAGCCCCAGCATTTT | CAISEYTGEGQPQHF
. | TRBD1 | TRBJ1-2 | TRBV6-5 | TGTGCCAGCAGTTACTCGCCAGGGGGCGACTATGGCTACACCTTC | CASSYSPGGDYGYTF
. | TRBD1 | TRBJ2-7 | TRBV29-1 | TGCAGCGTGAAAACCGGGACAGACACAGGCGAGCAGTACTTC | CSVKTGTDTGEQYF
. | . | TRBJ1-1 | TRBV7-9 | TGTGCCAGCAGCTTACCAGGTCTCACTGAAGCTTTCTTT | CASSLPGLTEAFF
. | . | TRBJ1-1 | TRBV7-9 | TGTGCCACCAAGGGGGTAGCTTTCTTT | CATKGVAFF
. | . | TRBJ1-1 | TRBV2 | TGTGCCAGCAGCCTGGTGGGGGAGGGGAGCACTGAAGCTTTCTTT | CASSLVGEGSTEAFF
. | . | TRBJ1-5 | TRBV9 | TGTGCCAGCAGCGTAGGGAATGGAGGTCCCGCAGGAGAGCCCCAGCATTTT | CASSVGNGGPAGEPQHF
. | TRBD2 | TRBJ2-1 | TRBV28 | TGTGCCAGCTTGGGGGGGAGACGGTACAATGAGCAGTTCTTC | CASLGGRRYNEQFF
. | . | TRBJ1-2 | TRBV29-1 | TGCAGCGTACAAGGACAGCCTTATGGCTACACCTTC | CSVQGQPYGYTF
few | . | TRBJ1-2 | TRBV5-8 | TGTGCCAGCAGCTATCGATTGGGGGCGGGCTATGGCTACACCTTC | CASSYRLGAGYGYTF
. | . | TRBJ1-5 | TRBV5-1 | TGCGCCAGCAGCTTGGGGGGCCTAGGGAATCAGCCCCAGCATTTT | CASSLGGLGNQPQHF
once | . | TRBJ1-1 | TRBV21-1 | TGTGCCAGCAGCAACCGAGGGGAAAGGGGGGGATCAGCTTTCTTT | CASSNRGERGGSAFF
. | . | TRBJ2-3 | TRBV7-8 | TGTGCCAGCAGCTTAGCGTGGACTCCATCTAGCACAGATACGCAGTATTTT | CASSLAWTPSSTDTQYF
. | TRBD1 | TRBJ1-2 | TRBV5-1 | TGCGCCAGCAGCTTACCCCGACAGGGCGGCTATGGCTACACCTTC | CASSLPRQGGYGYTF
. | . | TRBJ1-4 | TRBV29-1 | TGCAGCGTAGGCGGCAGGGTGGTTGAAAAACTGTTTTTT | CSVGGRVVEKLFF
. | . | TRBJ2-1 | TRBV7-9 | TGTGCCAGCAGCTTTGCGGGAAGAAATGAGCAGTTCTTC | CASSFAGRNEQFF